This TCR beta chain is from a study of blood T cell repertoires in COVID-19. Ages ranged from about 18 to 89 years, with residence in 24 US areas. Repertoires were generated with immunoSEQ multiplex PCR, while TCRdb's copy carries only in-frame clones and drops some. The data hold about 190,000 clones, with roughly 82% observed a single time. This clonotype was sampled from a woman in her sixties or seventies with acute COVID-19. The sequenced material came from PBMCs or T cells enriched from blood (not recorded which).

The CDR3 loop is CASSLSVSYEQYF. CDR3 coding DNA: TGTGCCAGCAGTTTATCTGTCTCCTACGAGCAGTACTTC. This rearrangement joins TRBV12-3 or TRBV12-4 to TRBJ2-7, with D unclear. The CDR3 has 13 amino acids. Trimming removed 2 bases from V and 0 bases from J, with 5 bases in between.